This TCR beta chain was sequenced for a study of blood T cell repertoires in COVID-19. Looking at the study overall: Nucleic acid was either cDNA or gDNA, and it came from T cells, B-cell-depleted T cells, or PBMCs.

Original analysis: Reference gene primers were amplified, and this amplification served to estimate nucleated cell counts. Profiling relied on immunoSEQ multiplex PCR, and the TCRdb table lists in-frame clones only, not all of them. That table gives V, J and clone size, and the DNA gave D and trimming. The table lists around 110,000 clones, 71% of them singletons. The V end was cut by 4 bases, the J end by 2 bases, with 18 bases between. This CDR3 has 17 residues. The V gene's germline CDR1 is KGHDR and CDR2 SFDVKD. Sequencing was performed on peripheral blood. The source of this sequence is a human donor with acute or convalescent COVID-19. The donor label of this sample is uncertain. The chain uses TRBV24-1 and TRBJ2-3; possibly TRBD2 for D (7 bases). CDR3 sequence reads: CATSDPHREGPTDTQYF. The CDR3 nucleotides read TGTGCCACCAGTGACCCTCACAGGGAGGGGCCCACAGATACGCAGTATTTT.